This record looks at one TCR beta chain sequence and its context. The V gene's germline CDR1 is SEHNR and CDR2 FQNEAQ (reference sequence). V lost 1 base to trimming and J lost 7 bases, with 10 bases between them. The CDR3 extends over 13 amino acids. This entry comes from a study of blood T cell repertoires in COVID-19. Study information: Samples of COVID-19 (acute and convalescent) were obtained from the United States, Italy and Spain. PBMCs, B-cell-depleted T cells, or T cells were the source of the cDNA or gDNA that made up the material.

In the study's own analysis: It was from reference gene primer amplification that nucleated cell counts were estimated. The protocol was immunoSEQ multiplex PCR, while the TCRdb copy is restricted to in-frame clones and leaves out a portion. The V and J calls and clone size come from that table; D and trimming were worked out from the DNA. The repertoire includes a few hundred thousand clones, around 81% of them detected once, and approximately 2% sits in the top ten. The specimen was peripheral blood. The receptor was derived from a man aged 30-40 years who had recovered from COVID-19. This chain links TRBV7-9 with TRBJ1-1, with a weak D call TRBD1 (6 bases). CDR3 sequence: CASSLGGPDEAFF. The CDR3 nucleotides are TGTGCCAGCAGCTTAGGGGGGCCCGATGAAGCTTTCTTT.